This T cell receptor beta chain was recovered during a study of shared clonotypes between healthy human individuals. Background on the study: A donor's plate count was three for CD4 naive and three for CD4 memory; CD8 naive had two and CD8 memory one.

Profiling relied on immunoSEQ multiplex PCR, and the TCRdb table lists in-frame clones only, not all of them. The table shows about 1,500,000 clones, with roughly 97% occurring only once. This clone was detected once. Germline CDR1 is SGHNT and CDR2 is YYREEE (reference sequence). The junction had 10 bases not matched to a gene; V was cut back by 4 bases and J by 2 bases. The CDR3 is made up of 17 amino acids. The specimen sequenced was naive CD4+ T cells sorted from blood. Sample subset: CD45RA+ positively selected. The source of this sequence is a man aged 25 to 40 in good health. V gene TRBV5-4 combines with J gene TRBJ2-3; 10 nucleotides agree with TRBD2. CDR3 nucleotides: TGTGCCAGCAGCCCGGGAGGACTAGCGGCCACCACAGATACGCAGTATTTT. It is translated as CASSPGGLAATTDTQYF.